The T cell receptor (beta chain) under discussion was sequenced for a study of T cell clonality in common variable immunodeficiency. Study-level findings and limits: Fewer TCRbeta clones were shared among CVID subjects than controls.

Ten or more counts support this clone. Its antigen remains unknown. The sequence runs out 3 residues before the end of the CDR3; the remainder is reconstructed from the germline J gene. This CDR3 comprises 13 residues. Trimming removed 5 bases at V and 5 bases at J, with 14 bases between. CDR1 and CDR2 from the germline V gene are SGHRS and YFSETQ. TCRdb's copy holds only in-frame clones and misses some; the assay was immunoSEQ multiplex PCR. There are some 28,000 clones in the sample, none observed a single time. The source material was peripheral blood mononuclear cells. The TCR comes from a person aged 18 to 70 in good health. The chain has TRBV5-1 and TRBJ2-7; D is perhaps TRBD1 (6 bases). CDR3 sequence reads: CASRPRGFDEQYF. CDR3 DNA (partial): TGCGCCAGCAGGCCCAGGGGCTTCGACGAG.